This passage covers 21 T cell receptor beta chains from one sample sequenced in a study of cytotoxic CD8 clonotypes in ibrutinib-treated CLL. Sequencing was performed with immunoSEQ multiplex PCR; in TCRdb, only in-frame clones are kept and a portion is missing. The profile shows approximately 350,000 clones, around 66% of them singletons. Sequenced here: PBMCs, sampled after 36 months of ibrutinib treatment. Source of these receptors: a human donor with chronic lymphocytic leukemia.

The genes are TRBV5-1 and TRBJ2-7, with 10 bases identical to TRBD1. The CDR3 has 16 residues. The germline gives CDR1 SGHRS, CDR2 YFSETQ. Trimming removed 0 bases from V and 4 bases from J; junction bases left unmatched: 7. The CDR3 region is CASSLEFADRGYEQYF. DNA of the CDR3: TGCGCCAGCAGCTTGGAATTTGCGGACAGGGGGTACGAGCAGTACTTC.

The chain recombines TRBV9 with TRBJ2-7, with 9 bases that match TRBD1. Trimming at V came to 3 bases and at J to 4 bases, leaving 2 bases not matched to a gene. The CDR3 has 13 amino acids. The germline CDR1 and CDR2 sequences are SGDLS and YYNGEE. CDR3 protein: CASSADRGYEQYF. The CDR3 region has the DNA TGTGCCAGCAGCGCGGACAGGGGATACGAGCAGTACTTC.

The chain is built from TRBV28 and TRBJ1-2, with D possibly being TRBD1 (6 bases). The CDR3 has 16 amino acids. The V gene's germline CDR1 is MDHEN and CDR2 SYDVKM. V shed 5 bases and J shed 0 bases, with 16 bases lying between them. CDR3 loop: CASSIPLTGSNYGYTF. Here the CDR3 DNA reads TGTGCCAGCAGTATCCCCCTGACAGGATCTAACTATGGCTACACCTTC.

This chain connects TRBV7-2 to TRBJ1-2, with 9 bases that match TRBD1. Germline-derived CDR1 and CDR2 are SGHTA and FQGNSA. This CDR3 has 12 residues. The junction had 2 bases not matched to a gene; V was cut back by 4 bases and J by 8 bases. In nucleotides, the CDR3 is TGTGCCAGCAGCTGGGACAGGGAGGGCTACACCTTC. It translates to CASSWDREGYTF. The full variable domain, in which reference TRBV7-2 and TRBJ1-2 provide the parts outside the CDR3, is GAGVSQSPSNKVTEKGKDVELRCDPISGHTALYWYRQSLGQGLEFLIYFQGNSAPDKSGLPSDRFSAERTGGSVSTLTIQRTQQEDSAVYLCASSWDREGYTFGSGTRLTVV.

The chain links TRBV27 to TRBJ2-3; TRBD2 matches at 9 bases. The length of the CDR3 is 18 residues. Germline V lookup: CDR1 MNHEY, CDR2 SMNVEV (reference sequence). Trimming at V came to 5 bases and at J to 0 bases, leaving 12 bases not matched to a gene. The CDR3 coding sequence is TGTGCCAGCAGTGGACTAAGCGGGAGGTTAACTAGCACAGATACGCAGTATTTT. Translation gives CASSGLSGRLTSTDTQYF.

Here the CDR3 DNA reads TGTGCCAGCAGCGTAGAACCTTCACCGGTGAGGGAACTATCGGCTTTCTTT. Translation gives CASSVEPSPVRELSAFF. J is TRBJ1-1 and V is TRBV9, with unresolved D. There are 17 residues in the CDR3. Looked up from germline, CDR1 is SGDLS and CDR2 is YYNGEE. The germline V and J ends were trimmed by 0 bases and 11 bases, with 26 bases remaining between them. Full variable domain (missing parts from reference TRBV9 and TRBJ1-1): DSGVTQTPKHLITATGQRVTLRCSPRSGDLSVYWYQQSLDQGLQFLIQYYNGEERAKGNILERFSAQQFPDLHSELNLSSLELGDSALYFCASSVEPSPVRELSAFFGQGTRLTVV.

The chain couples TRBV11-2 to TRBJ2-3; D is perhaps TRBD1 or TRBD2 (6 bases each). V lost 1 base, J lost 2 bases, and 16 bases lay in between. CDR1 is SGHAT, CDR2 FQNNGV, per germline. The CDR3 sequence is 17 residues long. The CDR3 nucleotides are TGTGCCAGCAGCTTAGCCCATCAGGGGACTCACACAGATACGCAGTATTTT. Amino acids: CASSLAHQGTHTDTQYF.

This clone was seen a few times. The CDR3 bases are TGTGCCAGCAGAAACTCTGGGGCCAACGTCCTGACTTTC. Translating it yields CASRNSGANVLTF. The chain uses TRBV7-3 and TRBJ2-6; D gene unclear. Germline CDR1 and CDR2: SGHTA and FQGTGA. CDR3 length: 13 residues. The V end lost 6 bases, the J end lost 0 bases, and 3 bases lay between the germline ends.

The V call is TRBV7-8, the J call TRBJ2-2; D gene ambiguous. V was trimmed by 2 bases and J by 7 bases, leaving 8 bases between them. Per the germline V gene, CDR1 is SGHVS and CDR2 is FQNEAQ. This CDR3 is built from 13 residues. The CDR3 nucleotides read TGTGCCAGCAGCTTACTAGGGCGCGGGGAGCTGTTTTTT. This gives the protein CASSLLGRGELFF.

The chain uses TRBV7-3 and TRBJ2-5, with no clear D. Looked up from germline, CDR1 is SGHTA and CDR2 is FQGTGA. The CDR3 runs to 13 residues. V lost 0 bases and J 5 bases, leaving 7 bases between the germline ends. Here the CDR3 DNA reads TGTGCCAGCAGCTTAACGGCTAGTGAGACCCAGTACTTC. Its translation is CASSLTASETQYF. Full variable domain (missing parts from reference TRBV7-3 and TRBJ2-5): GAGVSQTPSNKVTEKGKYVELRCDPISGHTALYWYRQSLGQGPEFLIYFQGTGAADDSGLPNDRFFAVRPEGSVSTLKIQRTERGDSAVYLCASSLTASETQYFGPGTRLLVL.

The chain uses TRBV19 and TRBJ1-2; 7 bases align to TRBD1. Germline loops: CDR1 LNHDA, CDR2 SQIVND (reference sequence). The CDR3 is 15 amino acids. The J segment lost 3 bases and the V segment lost 3 bases, leaving 7 bases of the junction unmatched. The chain's CDR3 is CASSIPDRYHYGYTF. CDR3 sequence (DNA): TGTGCCAGTAGTATCCCGGACAGGTACCACTATGGCTACACCTTC.

The chain links TRBV7-8 to TRBJ2-2, with TRBD1 as a possible D gene (5 bases). The germline V and J ends were trimmed by 5 bases and 4 bases, with 8 bases remaining between them. The germline gives CDR1 SGHVS, CDR2 FQNEAQ. The CDR3 is 13 residues long. CDR3 DNA: TGTGCCAGCAGCCCAGGGCCCACCGGGGAGCTGTTTTTT. Translation: CASSPGPTGELFF.

This sequence joins TRBV21-1 and TRBJ2-7; the D segment call TRBD1 is taken from the table without a DNA check. TRBV21-1 is assigned pseudogene status. The CDR3 runs 12 residues. The CDR3 loop reads CAGCCPICEQYF. CDR3 coding DNA: TGTGCCGGCTGCTGCCCGATTTGCGAGCAGTACTTC.

CDR3 in DNA: TGTGCCAGCAGTGCTACTAGCTACGAGCAGTACTTC. Amino acids: CASSATSYEQYF. This rearrangement joins TRBV2 to TRBJ2-7; tentative D call: TRBD2 (5 bases). Trimming shortened V by 4 bases and J by 3 bases, and 7 bases separated the two germline ends. This CDR3 has 12 amino acids. From germline, CDR1 is SNHLY and CDR2 FYNNEI.

This clone was detected a few times. The chain uses TRBV6-1 and TRBJ2-3, with D possibly TRBD1 on 5 matching bases. The CDR3 contains 15 residues. Deletions cut 7 bases from V and 0 bases from J, with 14 bases between. The V gene's germline CDR1 is MNHNS and CDR2 SASEGT. The CDR3 reads CASIRAQASTDTQYF. In nucleotides, the CDR3 is TGTGCCAGCATCAGGGCCCAGGCTAGCACAGATACGCAGTATTTT.

This clone was detected only once. The CDR3 coding sequence is TGTGCCAGCAGAACATACCCGGGACAGGACACAGATACGCAGTATTTT. It translates to CASRTYPGQDTDTQYF. The chain joins TRBV27 to TRBJ2-3; 8 bases line up with TRBD1. Losses at the gene ends were 6 bases for V and 2 bases for J; bases not matched to a gene: 10. The length of the CDR3 is 16 residues. The germline V gene has CDR1 MNHEY and CDR2 SMNVEV (reference sequence).

The chain joins TRBV7-3 to TRBJ2-2; 8 nucleotides agree with TRBD2. V trimming: 5 bases; J trimming: 1 base; junction bases outside the gene matches: 6. The CDR3 extends over 16 amino acids. CDR1 is SGHTA, CDR2 FQGTGA, per germline. DNA of the CDR3: TGTGCCAGCAGCGTTCAGCGGGGGAGGAACACCGGGGAGCTGTTTTTT. Protein: CASSVQRGRNTGELFF.

This clone came up a few times. The chain combines TRBV20-1 with TRBJ2-1; unclear D gene. The germline V and J ends were trimmed by 7 bases and 6 bases, with 10 bases remaining between them. The CDR3 spans 11 residues. The germline V gene has CDR1 DFQATT and CDR2 SNEGSKA (reference sequence). CDR3 loop: CSGTPGNEQFF. The DNA of the CDR3 is TGCAGTGGTACCCCAGGCAATGAGCAGTTCTTC.

The rearrangement links TRBV25-1 to TRBJ1-2; no firm D call. With 3 bases removed from V and 0 bases from J, the gap between germline ends came to 11 bases. The germline V gene encodes CDR1 MGHDK and CDR2 SYGVNS. CDR3 length: 15 residues. In DNA form, the CDR3 reads TGTGCCAGCAGTGACTTAGCAGGTTCTAACTATGGCTACACCTTC. It is translated as CASSDLAGSNYGYTF.

The J gene is TRBJ1-4, the V gene TRBV28; 11 positions agree with TRBD1. The CDR3 totals 14 residues. Germline V gene sequence: CDR1 MDHEN, CDR2 SYDVKM. V lost 5 bases and J lost 7; bases outside the gene matches: 3. The CDR3 sequence: CASSGDRGGEKLFF. The CDR3 DNA follows: TGTGCCAGCAGTGGGGACAGGGGGGGTGAAAAACTGTTTTTT. Based on the CDR3 plus reference TRBV28 and TRBJ1-4, the full variable domain is DVKVTQSSRYLVKRTGEKVFLECVQDMDHENMFWYRQDPGLGLRLIYFSYDVKMKEKGDIPEGYSVSREKKERFSLILESASTNQTSMYLCASSGDRGGEKLFFGSGTQLSVL.

This clone was detected only a few times. The CDR3 sequence is CASSESRGQGGYTF. CDR3 nucleotide sequence: TGCGCCAGCAGTGAGTCAAGGGGCCAGGGGGGCTACACCTTC. The rearrangement uses TRBV10-2 and TRBJ1-2, with D perhaps matching TRBD1 (6 bases). The CDR3 has 14 residues. Deletions cut 0 bases from V and 8 bases from J, with 13 bases between. Germline V gene data show CDR1 as WSHSY and CDR2 as SAAADI.